This T cell receptor (beta chain) was captured in a study of immune characterization of retroperitoneal liposarcoma. In TCRdb, the PCR reads were re-called with MiXCR into one record per CDR3 protein. The table includes about 12,000 distinct CDR3 sequences, roughly 26% detected once. The ends were cut back, 0 bases at V and 4 bases at J, with 9 bases in the middle. The CDR3 loop spans 15 amino acids. CDR1 SGHTA and CDR2 FQGNSA come from the germline V gene. The sequence derives from a female donor with retroperitoneal liposarcoma. Sequencing was performed on tumor tissue. V and J are TRBV7-2 and TRBJ2-2, with a weak D call TRBD2 (5 bases). The CDR3 protein is CASSLAGATTGELFF. CDR3 nucleotides: TGTGCCAGCAGCTTAGCGGGAGCGACCACCGGGGAGCTGTTTTTT.